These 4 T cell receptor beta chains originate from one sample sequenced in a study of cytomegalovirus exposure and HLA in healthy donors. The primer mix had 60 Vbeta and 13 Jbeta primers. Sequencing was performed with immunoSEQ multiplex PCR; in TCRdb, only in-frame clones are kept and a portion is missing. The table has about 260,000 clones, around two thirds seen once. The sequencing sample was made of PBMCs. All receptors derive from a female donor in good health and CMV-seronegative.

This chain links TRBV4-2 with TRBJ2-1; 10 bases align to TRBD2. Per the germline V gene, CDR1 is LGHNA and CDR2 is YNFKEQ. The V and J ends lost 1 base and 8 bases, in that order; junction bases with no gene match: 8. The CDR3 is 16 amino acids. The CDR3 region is CASSQGELAGVDEQFF. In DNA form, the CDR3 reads TGTGCCAGCAGCCAAGGGGAGCTAGCGGGAGTCGATGAGCAGTTCTTC.

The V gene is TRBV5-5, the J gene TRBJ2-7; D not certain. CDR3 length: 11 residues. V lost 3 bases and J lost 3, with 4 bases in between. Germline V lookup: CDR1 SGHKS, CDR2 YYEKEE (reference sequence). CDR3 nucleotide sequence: TGTGCCAGCAGCTATAGCTACGAGCAGTACTTC. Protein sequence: CASSYSYEQYF. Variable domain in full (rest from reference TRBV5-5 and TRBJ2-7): DAGVTQSPTHLIKTRGQQVTLRCSPISGHKSVSWYQQVLGQGPQFIFQYYEKEERGRGNFPDRFSARQFPNYSSELNVNALLLGDSALYLCASSYSYEQYFGPGTRLTVT.

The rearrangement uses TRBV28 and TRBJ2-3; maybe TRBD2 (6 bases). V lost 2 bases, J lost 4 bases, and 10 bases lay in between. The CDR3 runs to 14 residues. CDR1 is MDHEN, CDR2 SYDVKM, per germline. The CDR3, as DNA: TGTGCCAGCAGTTTAGGAGGGGACGCAGATACGCAGTATTTT. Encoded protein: CASSLGGDADTQYF.

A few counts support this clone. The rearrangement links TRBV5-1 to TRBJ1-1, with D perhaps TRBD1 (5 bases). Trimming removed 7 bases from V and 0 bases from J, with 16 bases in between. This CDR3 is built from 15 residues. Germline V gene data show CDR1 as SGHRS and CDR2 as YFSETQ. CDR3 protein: CASGGTPGMNTEAFF. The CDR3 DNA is TGCGCCAGCGGCGGGACCCCAGGGATGAACACTGAAGCTTTCTTT.